This T cell receptor beta chain originates from a study of STAT5B mutations in CD4+ large granular lymphocyte leukemia. This clone came up a few times. The germline V gene encodes CDR1 ENHRY and CDR2 SYGVKD. The CDR3 runs to 13 residues. Trimming pared 3 bases from V and 1 base from J, leaving 6 bases between. Sequencing was at survey level. Libraries were prepared by immunoSEQ multiplex PCR; TCRdb keeps only in-frame clonotypes and omits some of them. The sample records 40,000 to 45,000 clones, roughly 76% being singletons. J is TRBJ1-1 and V is TRBV10-3; no definite D call. The sequence came from a human donor in good health. Sequenced sample: CD4+ T cells from blood buffy coats. In DNA form, the CDR3 reads TGTGCCATCAGTGAAATCGGGAACACTGAAGCTTTCTTT. This encodes CAISEIGNTEAFF.